Detailed here is one T cell receptor beta chain. This clone was recorded a few times. Its antigen specificity is not known. Base-call qualities are not available, and no considerably larger clone is one nucleotide away. This sample was included in a study of blood T cell repertoires in COVID-19 (dated by TCRdb to 2018 to 2021). General notes on the study: Samples from collaborators originated in the United States, Italy and Spain and spanned both the acute and convalescent phases of COVID-19. The prospective study material was composed of cDNA or gDNA derived from T cells, B-cell-depleted T cells, or PBMCs. Subjects who had been exposed to COVID-19, were actively infected with it, or had recovered from it provided the deeply sampled blood TCRbeta repertoires that made up the dataset. The repertoires were released in a freely available public database meant as a resource for research on the immune response to SARS-CoV-2. Samples were obtained from the ongoing ImmuneRACE study (first 160 participants) and from about 1,300 subjects provided by 6 global collaborators. The sample metadata nearly always contained a de-identified subject ID, COVID-19 status, age in years and sex. Where available, HLA class I and class II types were obtained from metadata supplied by the sample provider rather than from assay-based typing.

TCRbeta CDR3 regions were amplified from genomic DNA using the immunoSEQ Assay, a bias-controlled multiplex PCR. As for the authors' bioinformatics: The number of nucleated cells in each sample was estimated by amplification of reference gene primers within the assay. To quantify the absolute abundance of each unique TCRbeta CDR3 rearrangement, sequence reads were collapsed and filtered. For each sample, productive Simpson clonality was calculated as the square root of Simpson's diversity index across productive rearrangements. TCRdb provides this immuneACCESS table in a form limited to in-frame rearrangements. Some clones are lacking; in checked studies, under half of them reflect an unresolved V gene, and why the rest are absent is not known. V, J and clone size are taken as reported in that table, and D and trimming were inferred from the DNA itself. Counted in this sample were 25,000 to 30,000 clones; 65% to 85% of them appeared once. The ten largest make up around 16% of the sample.

The collaborating institutions used their own protocols to collect whole blood in K2EDTA tubes. For TCRbeta analysis, collaborators shipped samples as frozen whole blood, isolated PBMCs, or DNA extracted from either of those sample types. V loses 3 bases at its end and J loses 0 bases; junction bases beyond the gene matches: 7. Via the germline V gene, CDR1 is KGHSH and CDR2 LQKENI. The CDR3 sequence holds 16 residues, the cysteine and phenylalanine included. Only the CDR3 region is kept as DNA, spanning 48 bases read in frame from base 1. General conclusions and limits of the study: Clinical and demographic metadata were provided uncurated, with the amount varying by source and participant.

The sequence links TRBV18 to TRBJ1-1; TRBD1 lines up with 7 middle nucleotides. Material: peripheral blood. This TCR derives from a woman aged 55-69 years with acute or convalescent COVID-19. The CDR3 region has the sequence CASSPFDGTVNTEAFF. The base sequence is TGTGCCAGCTCACCGTTCGACGGGACAGTGAACACTGAAGCTTTCTTT. Reference TRBV18 and TRBJ1-1 proteins supply the regions before and after the CDR3; the full variable domain is: NAGVMQNPRHLVRRRGQEARLRCSPMKGHSHVYWYRQLPEEGLKFMVYLQKENIIDESGMPKERFSAEFPKEGPSILRIQQVVRGDSAAYFCASSPFDGTVNTEAFFGQGTRLTVV.